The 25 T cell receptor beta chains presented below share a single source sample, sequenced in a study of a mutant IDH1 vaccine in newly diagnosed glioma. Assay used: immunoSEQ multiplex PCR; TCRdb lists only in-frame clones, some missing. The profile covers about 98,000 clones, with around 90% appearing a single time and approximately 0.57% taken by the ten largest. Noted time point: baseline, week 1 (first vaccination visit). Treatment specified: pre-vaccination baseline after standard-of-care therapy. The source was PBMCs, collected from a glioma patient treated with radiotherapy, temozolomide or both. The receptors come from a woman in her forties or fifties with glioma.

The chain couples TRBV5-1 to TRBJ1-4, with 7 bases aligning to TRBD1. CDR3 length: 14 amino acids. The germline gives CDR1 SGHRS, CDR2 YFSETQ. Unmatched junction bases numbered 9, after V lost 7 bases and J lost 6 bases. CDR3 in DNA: TGCGCCAGCTGCCAGAGACAGGGAGATGAAAAACTGTTTTTT. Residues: CASCQRQGDEKLFF.

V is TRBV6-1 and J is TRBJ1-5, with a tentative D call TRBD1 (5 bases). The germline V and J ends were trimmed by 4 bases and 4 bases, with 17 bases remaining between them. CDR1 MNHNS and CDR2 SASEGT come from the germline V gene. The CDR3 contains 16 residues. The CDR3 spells CASSVRDRTFNQPQHF. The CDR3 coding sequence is TGTGCCAGCAGTGTCCGGGACCGGACATTTAATCAGCCCCAGCATTTT.

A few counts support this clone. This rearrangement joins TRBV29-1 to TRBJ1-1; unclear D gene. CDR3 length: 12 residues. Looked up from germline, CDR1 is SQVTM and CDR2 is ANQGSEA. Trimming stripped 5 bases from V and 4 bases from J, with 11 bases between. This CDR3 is CSVSGIGTEAFF. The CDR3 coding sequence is TGCAGCGTTTCGGGTATCGGCACTGAAGCTTTCTTT.

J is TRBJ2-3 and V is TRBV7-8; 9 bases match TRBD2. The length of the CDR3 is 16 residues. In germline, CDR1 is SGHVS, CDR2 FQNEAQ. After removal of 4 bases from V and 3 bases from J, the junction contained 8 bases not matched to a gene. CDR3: CASSSIAGATTDTQYF. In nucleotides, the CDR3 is TGTGCCAGCAGCTCCATAGCGGGAGCTACAACAGATACGCAGTATTTT.

CDR3 protein: CASSKDSWNTGELFF. CDR3 coding DNA: TGTGCCAGCAGCAAAGACTCCTGGAACACCGGGGAGCTGTTTTTT. The chain employs TRBV6-1 and TRBJ2-2; D not certain. Between the trimmed V and J ends, which lost 6 bases and 1 base, there was a span of 12 bases. The CDR3 covers 15 residues. Per germline, CDR1 MNHNS and CDR2 SASEGT.

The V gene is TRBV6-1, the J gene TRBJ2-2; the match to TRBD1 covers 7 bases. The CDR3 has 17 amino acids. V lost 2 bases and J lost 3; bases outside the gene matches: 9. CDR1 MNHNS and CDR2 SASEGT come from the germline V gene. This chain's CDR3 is CASSERKGAGDTGELFF. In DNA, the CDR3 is TGTGCCAGCAGTGAAAGAAAGGGGGCAGGGGACACCGGGGAGCTGTTTTTT.

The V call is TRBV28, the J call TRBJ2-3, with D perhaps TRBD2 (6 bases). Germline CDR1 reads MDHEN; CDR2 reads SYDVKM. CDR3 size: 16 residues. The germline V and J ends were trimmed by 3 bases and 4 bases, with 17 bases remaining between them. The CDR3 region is CASSFSPWEASDTQYF. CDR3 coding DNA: TGTGCCAGCAGTTTCTCCCCGTGGGAGGCGTCAGATACGCAGTATTTT.

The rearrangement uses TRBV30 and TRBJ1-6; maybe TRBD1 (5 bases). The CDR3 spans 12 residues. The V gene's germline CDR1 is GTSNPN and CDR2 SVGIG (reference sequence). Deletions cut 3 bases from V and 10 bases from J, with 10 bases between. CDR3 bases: TGTGCCTGGAGCAGGGTGGGCTCACCCCTCCACTTT. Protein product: CAWSRVGSPLHF. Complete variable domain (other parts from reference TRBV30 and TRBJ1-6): SQTIHQWPATLVQPVGSPLSLECTVEGTSNPNLYWYRQAAGRGLQLLFYSVGIGQISSEVPQNLSASRPQDRQFILSSKKLLLSDSGFYLCAWSRVGSPLHFGNGTRLTVT.

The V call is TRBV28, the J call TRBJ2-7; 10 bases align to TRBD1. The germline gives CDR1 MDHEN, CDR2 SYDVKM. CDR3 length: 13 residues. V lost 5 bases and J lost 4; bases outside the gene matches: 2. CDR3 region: CASSRDRGYEQYF. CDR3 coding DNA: TGTGCCAGCAGTAGGGACAGGGGTTACGAGCAGTACTTC.

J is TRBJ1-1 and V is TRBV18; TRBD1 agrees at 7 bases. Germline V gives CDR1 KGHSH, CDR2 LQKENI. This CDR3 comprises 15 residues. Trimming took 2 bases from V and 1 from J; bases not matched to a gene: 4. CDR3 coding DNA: TGTGCCAGCTCACCATTCCGGGACAGGAACACTGAAGCTTTCTTT. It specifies CASSPFRDRNTEAFF.

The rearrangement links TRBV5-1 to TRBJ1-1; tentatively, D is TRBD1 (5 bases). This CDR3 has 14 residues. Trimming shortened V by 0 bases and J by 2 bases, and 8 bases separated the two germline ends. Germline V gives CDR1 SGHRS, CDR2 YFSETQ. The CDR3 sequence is CASSLGRANTEAFF. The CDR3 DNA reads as TGCGCCAGCAGCTTGGGCAGGGCCAACACTGAAGCTTTCTTT. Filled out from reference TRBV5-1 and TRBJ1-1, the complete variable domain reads KAGVTQTPRYLIKTRGQQVTLSCSPISGHRSVSWYQQTPGQGLQFLFEYFSETQRNKGNFPGRFSGRQFSNSRSEMNVSTLELGDSALYLCASSLGRANTEAFFGQGTRLTVV.

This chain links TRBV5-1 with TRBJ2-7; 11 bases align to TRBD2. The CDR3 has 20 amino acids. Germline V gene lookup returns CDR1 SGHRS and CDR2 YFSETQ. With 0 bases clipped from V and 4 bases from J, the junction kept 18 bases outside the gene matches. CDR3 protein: CASSLGTVGYTSGSWYEQYF. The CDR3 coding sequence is TGCGCCAGCAGCTTGGGGACCGTCGGGTATACTAGCGGGAGTTGGTACGAGCAGTACTTC.

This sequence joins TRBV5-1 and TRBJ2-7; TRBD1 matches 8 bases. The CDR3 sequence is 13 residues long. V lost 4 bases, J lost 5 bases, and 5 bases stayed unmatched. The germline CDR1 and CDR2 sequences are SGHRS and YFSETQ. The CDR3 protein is CASSPSGGNEQYF. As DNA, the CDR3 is TGCGCCAGCAGCCCTTCAGGGGGCAACGAGCAGTACTTC.

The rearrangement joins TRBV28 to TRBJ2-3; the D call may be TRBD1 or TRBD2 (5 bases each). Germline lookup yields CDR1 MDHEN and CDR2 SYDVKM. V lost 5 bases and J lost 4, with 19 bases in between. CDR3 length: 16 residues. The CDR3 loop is CASSPWGYEGPDTQYF. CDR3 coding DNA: TGTGCCAGCAGTCCTTGGGGGTATGAGGGGCCAGATACGCAGTATTTT.

CDR3 nucleotides: TGTGCCAGCAGCGGTAGACAGGGGATCAGCTACGAGCAGTACTTC. It codes for CASSGRQGISYEQYF. This chain links TRBV7-8 with TRBJ2-7, with TRBD1 identical over 8 bases. The V gene end was trimmed by 5 bases and the J gene end by 3 bases; junction bases not matched to a gene: 9. The CDR3 extends over 15 amino acids. The germline V gene has CDR1 SGHVS and CDR2 FQNEAQ. Full variable domain (outside the CDR3, taken from reference TRBV7-8 and TRBJ2-7): GAGVSQSPRYKVAKRGQDVALRCDPISGHVSLFWYQQALGQGPEFLTYFQNEAQLDKSGLPSDRFFAERPEGSVSTLKIQRTQQEDSAVYLCASSGRQGISYEQYFGPGTRLTVT.

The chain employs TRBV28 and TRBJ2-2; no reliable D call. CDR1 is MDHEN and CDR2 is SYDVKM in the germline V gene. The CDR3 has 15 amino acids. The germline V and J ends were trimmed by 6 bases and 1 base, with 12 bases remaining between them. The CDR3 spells CASSNPGRNTGELFF. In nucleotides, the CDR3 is TGTGCCAGCAGCAATCCGGGCAGGAACACCGGGGAGCTGTTTTTT.

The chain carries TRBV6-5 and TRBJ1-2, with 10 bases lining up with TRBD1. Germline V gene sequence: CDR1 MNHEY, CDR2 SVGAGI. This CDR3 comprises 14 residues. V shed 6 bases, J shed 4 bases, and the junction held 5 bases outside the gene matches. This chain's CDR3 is CASSQRTGGYGYTF. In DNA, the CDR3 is TGTGCCAGCAGCCAGCGGACAGGGGGCTATGGCTACACCTTC.

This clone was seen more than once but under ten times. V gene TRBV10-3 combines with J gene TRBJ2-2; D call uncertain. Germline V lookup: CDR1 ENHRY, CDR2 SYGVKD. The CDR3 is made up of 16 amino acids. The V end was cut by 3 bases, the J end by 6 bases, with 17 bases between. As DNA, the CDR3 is TGTGCCATCAGTGATTTAGGCGGAACCAAGCCCGGGGAGCTGTTTTTT. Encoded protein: CAISDLGGTKPGELFF.

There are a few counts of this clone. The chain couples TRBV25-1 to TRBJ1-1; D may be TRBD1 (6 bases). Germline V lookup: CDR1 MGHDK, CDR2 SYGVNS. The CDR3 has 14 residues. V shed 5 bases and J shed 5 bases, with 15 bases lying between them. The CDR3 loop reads CASSQTGLGTEAFF. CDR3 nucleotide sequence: TGTGCCAGCAGTCAAACAGGGCTCGGGACTGAAGCTTTCTTT.

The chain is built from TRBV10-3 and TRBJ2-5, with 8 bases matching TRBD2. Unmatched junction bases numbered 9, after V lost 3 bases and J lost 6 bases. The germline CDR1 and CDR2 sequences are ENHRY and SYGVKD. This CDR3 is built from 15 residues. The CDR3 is CAISDESGSLKTQYF. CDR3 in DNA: TGTGCCATCAGTGATGAGAGCGGGAGTCTGAAGACCCAGTACTTC.

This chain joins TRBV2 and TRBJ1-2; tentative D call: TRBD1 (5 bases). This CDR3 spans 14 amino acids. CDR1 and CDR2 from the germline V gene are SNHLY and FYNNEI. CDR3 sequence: CAMGEGRAAGGYTF. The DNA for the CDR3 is TGTGCGATGGGGGAGGGCAGGGCGGCCGGAGGCTACACCTTC. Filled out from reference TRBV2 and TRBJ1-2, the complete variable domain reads EPEVTQTPSHQVTQMGQEVILRCVPISNHLYFYWYRQILGQKVEFLVSFYNNEISEKSEIFDDQFSVERPDGSNFTLKIRSTKLEDSAMYFCAMGEGRAAGGYTFGSGTRLTVV.

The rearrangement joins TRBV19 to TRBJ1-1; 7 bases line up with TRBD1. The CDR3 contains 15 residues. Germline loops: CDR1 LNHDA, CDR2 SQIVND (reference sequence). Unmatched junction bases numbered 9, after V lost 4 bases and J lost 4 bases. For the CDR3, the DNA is TGTGCCAGTAGTACACAGGGGAGGGAGAGCACTGAAGCTTTCTTT. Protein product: CASSTQGRESTEAFF. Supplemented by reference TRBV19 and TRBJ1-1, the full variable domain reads DGGITQSPKYLFRKEGQNVTLSCEQNLNHDAMYWYRQDPGQGLRLIYYSQIVNDFQKGDIAEGYSVSREKKESFPLTVTSAQKNPTAFYLCASSTQGRESTEAFFGQGTRLTVV.

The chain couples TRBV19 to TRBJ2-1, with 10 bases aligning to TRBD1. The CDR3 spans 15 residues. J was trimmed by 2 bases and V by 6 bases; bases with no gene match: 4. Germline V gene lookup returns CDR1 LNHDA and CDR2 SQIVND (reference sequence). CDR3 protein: CASSKTGGAYNEQFF. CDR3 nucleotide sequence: TGTGCCAGTAGCAAGACAGGGGGCGCCTACAATGAGCAGTTCTTC. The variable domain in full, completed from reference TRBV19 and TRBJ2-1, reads DGGITQSPKYLFRKEGQNVTLSCEQNLNHDAMYWYRQDPGQGLRLIYYSQIVNDFQKGDIAEGYSVSREKKESFPLTVTSAQKNPTAFYLCASSKTGGAYNEQFFGPGTRLTVL.

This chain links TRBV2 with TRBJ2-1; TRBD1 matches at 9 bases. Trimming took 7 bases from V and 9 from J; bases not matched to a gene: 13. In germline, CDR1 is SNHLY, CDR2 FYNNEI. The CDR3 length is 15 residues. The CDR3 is CASTLRRDRASEQFF. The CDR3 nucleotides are TGTGCCAGCACCTTGAGGAGGGACAGGGCTAGTGAGCAGTTCTTC.

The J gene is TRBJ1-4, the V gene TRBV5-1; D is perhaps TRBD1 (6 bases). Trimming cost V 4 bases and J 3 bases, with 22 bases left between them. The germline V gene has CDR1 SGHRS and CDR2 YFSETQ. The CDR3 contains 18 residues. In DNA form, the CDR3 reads TGCGCCAGCAGCCCCACAGGGTCGGGATTAAGGTCTAATGAAAAACTGTTTTTT. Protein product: CASSPTGSGLRSNEKLFF.